There are many counts of the clone carrying this T cell receptor beta chain. This CDR3 comprises 15 residues. CDR1 is LGHNA and CDR2 is YSLEER in the germline V gene. Trimming took off 0 bases at V and 8 bases at J, with 14 bases between the two ends. The data are from a study of T cells of healthy individuals. In TCRdb, the 5' RACE reads were re-called with MiXCR into one record per CDR3 protein. The data hold about 82,000 distinct CDR3 sequences, with roughly 5% observed a single time. The TCR sequence derives from a female donor in good health. The genes are TRBV4-3 and TRBJ2-1, with D possibly being TRBD2 (5 bases). The CDR3 DNA reads as TGCGCCAGCAGCCAAGATTATCTAGCTCGTCATGAGCAGTTCTTC. Its protein is CASSQDYLARHEQFF.